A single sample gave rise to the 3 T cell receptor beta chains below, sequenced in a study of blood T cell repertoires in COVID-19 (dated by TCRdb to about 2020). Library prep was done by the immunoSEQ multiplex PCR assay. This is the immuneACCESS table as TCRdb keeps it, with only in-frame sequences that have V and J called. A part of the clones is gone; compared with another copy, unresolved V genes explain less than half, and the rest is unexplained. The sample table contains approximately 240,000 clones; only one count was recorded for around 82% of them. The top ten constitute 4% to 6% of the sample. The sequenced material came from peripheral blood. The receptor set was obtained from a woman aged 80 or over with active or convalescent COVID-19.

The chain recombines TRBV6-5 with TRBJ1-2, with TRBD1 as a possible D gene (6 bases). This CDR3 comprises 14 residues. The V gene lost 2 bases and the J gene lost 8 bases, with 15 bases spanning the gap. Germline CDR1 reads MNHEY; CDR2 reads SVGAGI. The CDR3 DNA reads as TGTGCCAGCAGTTACCTTGGGACAACATACGGCTACACCTTC. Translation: CASSYLGTTYGYTF.

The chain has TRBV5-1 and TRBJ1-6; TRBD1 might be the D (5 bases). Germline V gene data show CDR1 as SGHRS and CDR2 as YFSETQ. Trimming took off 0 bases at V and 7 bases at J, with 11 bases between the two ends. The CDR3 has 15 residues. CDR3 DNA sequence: TGCGCCAGCAGCTTGGATTCGGACACGAATTCACCCCTCCACTTT. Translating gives CASSLDSDTNSPLHF.

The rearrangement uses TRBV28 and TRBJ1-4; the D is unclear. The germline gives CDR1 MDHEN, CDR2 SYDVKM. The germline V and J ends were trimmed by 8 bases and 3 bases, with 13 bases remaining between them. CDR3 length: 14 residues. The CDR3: CASGRPGANEKLFF. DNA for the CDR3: TGTGCCAGCGGACGGCCGGGAGCTAATGAAAAACTGTTTTTT. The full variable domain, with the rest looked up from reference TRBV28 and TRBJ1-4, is DVKVTQSSRYLVKRTGEKVFLECVQDMDHENMFWYRQDPGLGLRLIYFSYDVKMKEKGDIPEGYSVSREKKERFSLILESASTNQTSMYLCASGRPGANEKLFFGSGTQLSVL.